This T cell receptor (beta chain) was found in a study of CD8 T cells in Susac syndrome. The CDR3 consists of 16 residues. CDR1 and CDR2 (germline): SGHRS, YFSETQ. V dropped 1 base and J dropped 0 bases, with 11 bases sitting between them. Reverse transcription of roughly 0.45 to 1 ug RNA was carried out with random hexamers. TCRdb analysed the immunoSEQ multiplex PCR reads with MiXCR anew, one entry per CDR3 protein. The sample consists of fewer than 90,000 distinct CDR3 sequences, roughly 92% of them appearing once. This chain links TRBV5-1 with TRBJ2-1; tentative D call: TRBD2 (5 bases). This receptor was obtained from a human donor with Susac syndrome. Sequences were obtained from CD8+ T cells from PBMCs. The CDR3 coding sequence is TGCGCCAGCAGCTTGAGAGGGAATAGCTCCTACAATGAGCAGTTCTTC. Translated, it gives CASSLRGNSSYNEQFF.